The clone carrying this T cell receptor (beta chain) was observed once. Per the study methods: Amplification of reference gene primers provided the estimated nucleated cell counts. The protocol was immunoSEQ multiplex PCR, while the TCRdb copy is restricted to in-frame clones and leaves out a portion. V and J calls and clone size come straight from that table; D and trimming were deduced from the DNA. The sample has about 300,000 clones; around 89% are singletons. The data were taken from a study of blood T cell repertoires in COVID-19. Overall study: Samples taken during acute and convalescent COVID-19 were collected in the United States, Italy and Spain. T cells, B-cell-depleted T cells, or PBMCs supplied cDNA or gDNA.

V gave up 6 bases and J gave up 2 bases; unmatched junction bases: 3. Germline CDR1 reads WNHNN; CDR2 reads SYGVQD (reference sequence). There are 14 residues in the CDR3. The origin of this receptor is a man aged 18 to 29 who had recovered from COVID-19. Sample: peripheral blood. The gene calls are TRBV10-1 and TRBJ2-1, with TRBD2 matching over 8 bases. In DNA form, the CDR3 reads TGCGCCAGCAGCCTTAGCGGGACCTACAATGAGCAGTTCTTC. Encoded protein: CASSLSGTYNEQFF.